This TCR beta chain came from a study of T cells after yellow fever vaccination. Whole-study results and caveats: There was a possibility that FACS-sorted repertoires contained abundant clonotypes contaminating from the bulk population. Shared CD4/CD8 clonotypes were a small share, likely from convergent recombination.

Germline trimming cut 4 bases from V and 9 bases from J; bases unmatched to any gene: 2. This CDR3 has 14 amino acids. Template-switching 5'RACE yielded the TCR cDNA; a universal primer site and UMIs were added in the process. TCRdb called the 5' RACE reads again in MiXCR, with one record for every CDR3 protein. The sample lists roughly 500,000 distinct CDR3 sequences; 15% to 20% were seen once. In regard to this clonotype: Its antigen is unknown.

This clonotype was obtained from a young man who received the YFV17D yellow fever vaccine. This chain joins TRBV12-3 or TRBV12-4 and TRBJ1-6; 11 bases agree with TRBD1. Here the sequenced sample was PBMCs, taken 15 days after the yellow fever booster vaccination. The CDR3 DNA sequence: TGTGCCAGCAGTTCGGGACAGGGGGTTTCACCCCTCCACTTT. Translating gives CASSSGQGVSPLHF.